This T cell receptor beta chain originates from a study of tumor and adjacent non-tumor tissue in lung cancer. Study summary: The patients, 10 or so men and about five women, were roughly 30 to 80 with stage I to III disease. Each sample yielded around 4.2 million productive TCRbeta reads on average. The study's findings and limits: Normal lung showed higher cumulative top 100 clone frequency than tumor.

TCRbeta libraries were built with three rounds of nested PCR, modified from ARM-PCR. TCRdb analysed the multiplex PCR reads with MiXCR anew, one entry per CDR3 protein. The sample has approximately 71,000 distinct CDR3 sequences; roughly 60% are singletons. Details on this clonotype: Its matching antigen is unknown. An end of the junction differs from the germline gene, which may be a read error.

The CDR3 runs to 15 residues. The germline CDR1 and CDR2 sequences are SGHRS and YFSETQ. No cell sorting was done before RNA was extracted from the tissue. Between August and November 2014, newly diagnosed, chemotherapy-naive lung cancer patients underwent thoracic surgery in China. V and J are TRBV5-1 and TRBJ2-5, with 9 bases identical to TRBD1. Sequencing was done on a sample of lung tumor tissue. The sequence was collected from a man between 50 and 59 years old with non-small cell lung cancer. This CDR3 reads CVSGPGQGALETQYF. In DNA, the CDR3 is TGCGTCAGCGGACCGGGACAGGGAGCGTTGGAGACCCAGTACTTC.